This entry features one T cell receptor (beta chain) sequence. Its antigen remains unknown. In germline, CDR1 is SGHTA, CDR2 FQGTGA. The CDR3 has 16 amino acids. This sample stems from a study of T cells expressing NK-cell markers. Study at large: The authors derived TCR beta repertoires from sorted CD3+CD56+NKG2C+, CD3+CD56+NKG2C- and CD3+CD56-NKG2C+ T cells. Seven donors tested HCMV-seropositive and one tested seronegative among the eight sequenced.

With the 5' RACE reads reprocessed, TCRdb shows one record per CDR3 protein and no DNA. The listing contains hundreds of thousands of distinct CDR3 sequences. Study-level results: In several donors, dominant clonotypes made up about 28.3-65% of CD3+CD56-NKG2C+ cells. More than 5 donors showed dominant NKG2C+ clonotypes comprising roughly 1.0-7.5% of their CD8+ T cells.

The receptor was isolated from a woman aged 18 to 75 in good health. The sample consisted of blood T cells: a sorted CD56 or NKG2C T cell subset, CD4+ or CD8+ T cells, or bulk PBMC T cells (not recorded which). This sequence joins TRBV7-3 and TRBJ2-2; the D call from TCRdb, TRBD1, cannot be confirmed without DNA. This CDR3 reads CASSPNGPGLTGELFF. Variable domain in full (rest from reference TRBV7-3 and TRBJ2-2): GAGVSQTPSNKVTEKGKYVELRCDPISGHTALYWYRQSLGQGPEFLIYFQGTGAADDSGLPNDRFFAVRPEGSVSTLKIQRTERGDSAVYLCASSPNGPGLTGELFFGEGSRLTVL.